The clone carrying this T cell receptor beta chain was recorded a few times. The target antigen is unknown. The CDR3 is 16 amino acids. Trimming removed 3 bases from V and 2 bases from J; junction bases left unmatched: 5. CDR1 is SGHAT and CDR2 is FQNNGV in the germline V gene. A sample-barcoded 5' primer and a J-beta primer mix were used in a second PCR of roughly 7 to 12 cycles. TCRdb re-analysed the 5' RACE reads in MiXCR, keeping a single row per CDR3 protein. Of around 1,900,000 distinct CDR3 sequences in the sample, 30% to 40% were seen once. This sample is drawn from a study of blood T cells in healthy people across ages. The study, taken as a whole, reports: The percentage of naive T cells correlated strongly with TCR beta diversity. Diversity of TCR beta per million T cells declined in a roughly linear way with age. Because donor CMV status was unknown, expanded clonotype changes were possibly confounded.

V is TRBV11-2 and J is TRBJ2-3, with TRBD2 matching 10 bases. Sequenced: blood. The receptor was derived from a human donor in good health. The CDR3 DNA follows: TGTGCCAGCAGCTTCCCGACTAGCGGGCTCACAGATACGCAGTATTTT. Its translation is CASSFPTSGLTDTQYF.